What follows are 26 T cell receptor beta chains derived from one specimen sequenced in a study of blood T cell repertoires in COVID-19. Profiled with immunoSEQ multiplex PCR; TCRdb holds only in-frame clones, not every one. The top ten clones hold 1.5% to 2% of a sample with 200,000 to 300,000 clones, around nine tenths of them seen once. The sequenced material came from peripheral blood. The receptor set was obtained from a young man with active or convalescent COVID-19.

The chain combines TRBV10-1 with TRBJ2-1; 9 bases fit TRBD2. The V and J ends lost 6 bases and 0 bases, in that order; junction bases with no gene match: 3. Germline-derived CDR1 and CDR2 are WNHNN and SYGVQD (reference sequence). CDR3 length: 15 amino acids. For the CDR3, the DNA is TGCGCCAGCAGCCGCGGGGGGGCCTCCTACAATGAGCAGTTCTTC. Protein product: CASSRGGASYNEQFF.

The genes are TRBV29-1 and TRBJ2-1; possibly TRBD1 for D (5 bases). Deletions cut 7 bases from V and 1 base from J, with 26 bases between. The CDR3 is 18 residues long. Germline CDR1 SQVTM, CDR2 ANQGSEA. Here the CDR3 reads CSGHKGLGRGRSYNEQFF. The CDR3 nucleotides are TGCAGCGGTCACAAAGGGCTAGGTAGGGGTAGGTCCTACAATGAGCAGTTCTTC.

The genes are TRBV21-1 and TRBJ2-1; TRBD1, the table's D call, was not compared with the DNA. TRBV21-1 is a pseudogene segment. The CDR3 extends over 12 amino acids. The CDR3 DNA follows: TGTGCCAGCAGCAAAGAGGGGGCGTATCGATTCTTC. Its protein is CASSKEGAYRFF.

The chain has TRBV20-1 and TRBJ2-5; 12 bases line up with TRBD2. V trimming: 6 bases; J trimming: 10 bases; junction bases outside the gene matches: 12. Germline loops: CDR1 DFQATT, CDR2 SNEGSKA (reference sequence). This CDR3 is built from 14 residues. The CDR3 loop reads CSASLAGGPKFQYF. The CDR3 DNA follows: TGCAGTGCCAGTCTAGCGGGGGGGCCTAAGTTCCAGTACTTC.

This chain uses TRBV10-3 with TRBJ2-7; TRBD1 agrees at 9 bases. With V trimmed by 10 bases and J by 6 bases, 7 bases remained unmatched. CDR1 is ENHRY, CDR2 SYGVKD, per germline. This CDR3 spans 12 amino acids. CDR3 nucleotide sequence: TGTGCCACCCTACAGGGGGCGGGCGAGCAGTACTTC. Amino acids: CATLQGAGEQYF.

The chain's CDR3 is CASSPHLRGHLSPDTQYF. The DNA for the CDR3 is TGTGCCAGTAGTCCCCATCTGCGGGGGCACTTAAGCCCAGATACGCAGTATTTT. The rearrangement links TRBV19 to TRBJ2-3, with TRBD2 as a possible D gene (7 bases). CDR1 is LNHDA, CDR2 SQIVND, per germline (reference sequence). This CDR3 has 18 amino acids. The V end lost 5 bases, the J end lost 4 bases, and 25 bases lay between the germline ends.

The chain carries TRBV4-1 and TRBJ1-2; D remains ambiguous. In germline, CDR1 is MGHRA, CDR2 YSYEKL. The germline V and J ends were trimmed by 0 bases and 8 bases, with 10 bases remaining between them. This CDR3 has 13 residues. CDR3 amino acids: CASSQEGPGGYTF. The CDR3 DNA sequence: TGCGCCAGCAGCCAAGAGGGCCCCGGCGGCTACACCTTC.

The chain joins TRBV30 to TRBJ1-6; D possibly corresponds to TRBD1 (5 bases). Trimming stripped 3 bases from V and 6 bases from J, with 12 bases between. This CDR3 region has 14 residues. The germline gives CDR1 GTSNPN, CDR2 SVGIG (reference sequence). The CDR3 nucleotides read TGTGCCTGGAGGACTGACGGGGGTAATTCACCCCTCCACTTT. It codes for CAWRTDGGNSPLHF.

The V gene is TRBV7-2, the J gene TRBJ1-5; D gene unclear. This CDR3 contains 16 residues. CDR1 and CDR2 (germline): SGHTA, FQGNSA. Trimming removed 2 bases from V and 9 bases from J, with 20 bases in between. The CDR3: CASSLNPLRMGRPQHF. CDR3 DNA sequence: TGTGCCAGCAGCTTAAACCCGTTGAGGATGGGTAGGCCCCAGCATTTT.

CDR3 sequence (DNA): TGTGCCAGCAGCCGACAGCTTAATTCACCCCTCCACTTT. This translates into CASSRQLNSPLHF. The chain has TRBV12-3 or TRBV12-4 and TRBJ1-6, with a weak D call TRBD1 (5 bases). The CDR3 has 13 residues. The germline V and J ends were trimmed by 6 bases and 6 bases, with 9 bases remaining between them.

The CDR3 protein is CASSRGQEGRTIYF. The CDR3 DNA reads TGCGCCAGCAGCCGGGGACAGGAAGGAAGGACCATATATTTT. The chain carries TRBV5-1 and TRBJ1-3, with 8 bases aligning to TRBD1. CDR1 SGHRS and CDR2 YFSETQ come from the germline V gene. The ends lost 4 bases at V and 10 bases at J; junction bases unmatched: 10. The CDR3 is made up of 14 amino acids.

This chain links TRBV7-2 with TRBJ2-1, with 12 nucleotides matching TRBD2. V shed 3 bases and J 8 bases; nucleotides not matched to a gene: 11. From germline, CDR1 is SGHTA and CDR2 FQGNSA. The CDR3 sequence is 17 residues long. CDR3 sequence: CASSFGIRTSGEYEQFF. CDR3 nucleotides: TGTGCCAGCAGCTTCGGCATCAGGACTAGCGGGGAATATGAGCAGTTCTTC.

As DNA, the CDR3 is TGTGCCAGCGGCGACACTTATAATTCACCCCTCCACTTT. Its protein product is CASGDTYNSPLHF. The V and J genes are TRBV3-1 (or the pseudogene TRBV3-2) and TRBJ1-6; D gene unclear. V lost 8 bases and J 4 bases, leaving 9 bases between the germline ends. Germline V CDR1 and CDR2: LGHDT, YNNKEL (reference sequence). This CDR3 spans 13 amino acids.

The table lists this clone with a count of one. The chain carries TRBV4-2 and TRBJ1-1; D unresolved. Trimming removed 0 bases from V and 0 bases from J, with 8 bases in between. This CDR3 contains 15 residues. Germline V lookup: CDR1 LGHNA, CDR2 YNFKEQ. The CDR3 coding sequence is TGTGCCAGCAGCCAAGATCCCCAGATGAACACTGAAGCTTTCTTT. Translation: CASSQDPQMNTEAFF.

The chain uses TRBV28 and TRBJ2-2, with 8 bases identical to TRBD1. The V gene end was trimmed by 3 bases and the J gene end by 6 bases; junction bases not matched to a gene: 15. The germline gives CDR1 MDHEN, CDR2 SYDVKM. The CDR3 length is 18 residues. DNA for the CDR3: TGTGCCAGCAGTTTCCCCACCCGACAGGGGCCTACCTCCGGGGAGCTGTTTTTT. This translates into CASSFPTRQGPTSGELFF.

The chain recombines TRBV10-3 with TRBJ1-1; a weak D match, TRBD1 (6 bases). Per the germline V gene, CDR1 is ENHRY and CDR2 is SYGVKD. This CDR3 region has 15 residues. V lost 3 bases and J 8 bases, leaving 19 bases between the germline ends. CDR3 loop: CAISEGGNLPLEAFF. The CDR3 region has the DNA TGTGCCATCAGTGAAGGGGGTAATTTACCATTAGAAGCTTTCTTT.

Worth noting for this clone: Other DNA sequences in this specimen translate into the identical CDR3. The CDR3 nucleotides read TGTGCCAGTAGTATAGGGGGCGGGGGCACAGATACGCAGTATTTT. Translating gives CASSIGGGGTDTQYF. The rearrangement joins TRBV19 to TRBJ2-3, with a tentative D call TRBD2 (6 bases). Trimming left V 1 base short and J 1 base short, with 9 bases between. From germline, CDR1 is LNHDA and CDR2 SQIVND (reference sequence). The CDR3 sequence is 15 residues long.

The chain joins TRBV5-1 to TRBJ1-6; no reliable D call. CDR1 SGHRS and CDR2 YFSETQ come from the germline V gene. Trimming cost V 5 bases and J 8 bases, with 14 bases left between them. The length of the CDR3 is 14 residues. The CDR3 is CASRPRWEDSPLHF. In nucleotides, the CDR3 is TGCGCCAGCAGACCCCGGTGGGAGGATTCACCCCTCCACTTT.

The J gene is TRBJ2-2, the V gene TRBV30; 9 nucleotides line up with TRBD1. CDR3 length equals 12 residues. Per the germline V gene, CDR1 is GTSNPN and CDR2 is SVGIG (reference sequence). V lost 5 bases to trimming and J lost 5 bases; unmatched junction nucleotides: 0. The CDR3 protein is CAWGTGTGELFF. The CDR3 nucleotides are TGTGCCTGGGGGACAGGGACCGGGGAGCTGTTTTTT.

The rearrangement links TRBV4-2 to TRBJ1-3; TRBD1 matches at 7 bases. The V segment lost 0 bases and the J segment 0 bases; nucleotides outside the gene matches: 8. The CDR3 sequence is 18 residues long. Germline CDR1 LGHNA, CDR2 YNFKEQ. The CDR3 sequence is CASSQDPGQGDSGNTIYF. CDR3 coding DNA: TGTGCCAGCAGCCAAGACCCTGGGCAGGGGGACTCTGGAAACACCATATATTTT.

The chain has TRBV11-2 and TRBJ2-2; maybe TRBD2 (6 bases). V was trimmed by 5 bases and J by 1 base, leaving 11 bases between them. Germline loops: CDR1 SGHAT, CDR2 FQNNGV. The CDR3 has 15 residues. The CDR3: CASSGAGLNTGELFF. In DNA, the CDR3 is TGTGCCAGCAGCGGAGCGGGCTTGAACACCGGGGAGCTGTTTTTT. Full variable domain (rest looked up from reference TRBV11-2 and TRBJ2-2): EAGVAQSPRYKIIEKRQSVAFWCNPISGHATLYWYQQILGQGPKLLIQFQNNGVVDDSQLPKDRFSAERLKGVDSTLKIQPAKLEDSAVYLCASSGAGLNTGELFFGEGSRLTVL.

The chain combines TRBV20-1 with TRBJ1-5; D gene unclear. The CDR3 totals 14 residues. Germline V lookup: CDR1 DFQATT, CDR2 SNEGSKA (reference sequence). The V end lost 3 bases, the J end lost 6 bases, and 15 bases lay between the germline ends. CDR3 region: CSASTDLGRQPQHF. The CDR3 DNA reads as TGCAGTGCTAGTACGGACTTAGGGCGTCAGCCCCAGCATTTT.

This CDR3 reads CASSQTNSGTEAFF. The CDR3 bases are TGCGCCAGCAGCCAAACAAATTCGGGTACTGAAGCTTTCTTT. The chain carries TRBV4-1 and TRBJ1-1, with D uncertain. Per the germline V gene, CDR1 is MGHRA and CDR2 is YSYEKL. The CDR3 runs to 14 residues. V lost 2 bases and J 5 bases, leaving 12 bases between the germline ends.

This sequence joins TRBV5-1 and TRBJ2-3, with D possibly being TRBD1 (6 bases). This CDR3 contains 14 residues. In germline, CDR1 is SGHRS, CDR2 YFSETQ. Trimming pared 2 bases from V and 4 bases from J, leaving 11 bases between. The CDR3 loop reads CASSFDSGADTQYF. CDR3 DNA: TGCGCCAGCAGCTTTGATTCAGGGGCAGATACGCAGTATTTT.

This clone has just a few counts. This chain connects TRBV9 to TRBJ2-1; maybe TRBD2 (7 bases). CDR1 and CDR2 (germline): SGDLS, YYNGEE. The CDR3 has 14 amino acids. V was trimmed by 2 bases and J by 5 bases, leaving 11 bases between them. The CDR3 DNA is TGTGCCAGCAGCGTCCGGGGGGCCGACAATGAGCAGTTCTTC. Amino acid sequence: CASSVRGADNEQFF. Full variable domain (outside the CDR3, taken from reference TRBV9 and TRBJ2-1): DSGVTQTPKHLITATGQRVTLRCSPRSGDLSVYWYQQSLDQGLQFLIQYYNGEERAKGNILERFSAQQFPDLHSELNLSSLELGDSALYFCASSVRGADNEQFFGPGTRLTVL.

This chain links TRBV7-2 with TRBJ1-2; 7 nucleotides match TRBD1. CDR3 length: 14 amino acids. From germline, CDR1 is SGHTA and CDR2 FQGNSA. With 6 bases clipped from V and 0 bases from J, the junction kept 4 bases outside the gene matches. CDR3 residues: CASRRGGSNYGYTF. The DNA for the CDR3 is TGTGCCAGCAGGAGAGGGGGCTCTAACTATGGCTACACCTTC.